This T cell receptor (beta chain) was captured by sequencing in a study of T cells in Graves' hyperthyroidism and ophthalmopathy. Study-wide results and limits: Within blood appeared most thyroid clonotypes that had expanded above 0.001. Ophthalmopathy, as predicted by the model, came a median 6.5 months after the prediction.

Regions amplified from RNA transcripts were the TCR beta CDR3 regions. Using the HTBI primer set, a first-round RT-PCR was run on the TCR CDR3. One entry per CDR3 protein results from TCRdb running MiXCR on the multiplex PCR reads. The top ten clones hold roughly 8.3% of a sample with around 350,000 distinct CDR3 sequences, about 13% of them seen once. Germline values: CDR1 SGHTA, CDR2 FQGNSA. CDR3 size: 15 residues. V dropped 5 bases and J dropped 7 bases, with 17 bases sitting between them. This clonotype was detected many times. Its antigen remains unknown. Sequencing was done on a sample of blood. The source is a young woman with Graves' hyperthyroidism. The V gene is TRBV7-2, the J gene TRBJ2-2; D is perhaps TRBD1 or TRBD2 (5 bases each). The CDR3 region is CASSPTRGPGGELFF. The CDR3 DNA reads as TGTGCCAGCAGCCCTACACGGGGCCCTGGCGGGGAGCTGTTTTTT.